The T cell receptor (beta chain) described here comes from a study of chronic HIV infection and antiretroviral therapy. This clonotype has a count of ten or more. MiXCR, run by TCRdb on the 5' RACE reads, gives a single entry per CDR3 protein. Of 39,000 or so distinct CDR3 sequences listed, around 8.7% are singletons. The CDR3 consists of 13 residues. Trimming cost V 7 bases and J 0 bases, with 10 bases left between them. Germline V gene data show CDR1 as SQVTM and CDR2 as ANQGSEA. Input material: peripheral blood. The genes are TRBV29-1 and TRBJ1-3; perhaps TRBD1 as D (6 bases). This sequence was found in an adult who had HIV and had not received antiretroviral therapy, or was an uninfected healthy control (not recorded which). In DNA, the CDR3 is TGCAGCGCTATGACAGGCTCTGGAAACACCATATATTTT. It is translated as CSAMTGSGNTIYF.